Listed below are T cell receptor beta chains from one sample, sequenced in a study of CD4 T cells in relation to SARS-CoV-2 and coronaviruses. These receptors have no identified antigens. Using immunoSEQ multiplex PCR, the repertoire was profiled, and TCRdb retains in-frame clones only, with some absent. The sample lists 25,000 to 30,000 clones; 65% to 80% were seen once. Specimen: CD4+ T cells from PBMCs, cultured in vitro. All receptors come from a human donor in good health. Both conserved end residues are part of each CDR3. D genes are given only for firm matches. Only part of the rows carry a size: once, few, many, or a class if the clone is expanded.

clone size	D gene	V gene	J gene	CDR3 protein	CDR3 DNA
NA	NA	TRBV19	TRBJ2-2	CASSIEVGQSNTGELFF	TGTGCCAGTAGTATAGAAGTAGGACAGTCGAACACCGGGGAGCTGTTTTTT
NA	TRBD1	TRBV9	TRBJ2-2	CASSPEGQGNFGELFF	TGTGCCAGCAGCCCAGAGGGACAGGGTAATTTTGGTGAGCTGTTTTTT
few	NA	TRBV7-7	TRBJ1-1	CASSYQDGNTEAFF	TGTGCCAGCAGCTACCAGGACGGGAACACTGAAGCTTTCTTT
few	NA	TRBV7-2	TRBJ1-5	CASSLAGGQGRQPQHF	TGTGCCAGCAGCTTAGCGGGGGGGCAGGGGCGTCAGCCCCAGCATTTT
NA	TRBD2	TRBV7-2	TRBJ2-7	CASSLGAGGDYEQYF	TGTGCCAGCAGCTTAGGGGCGGGGGGCGACTACGAGCAGTACTTC
few	NA	TRBV7-7	TRBJ2-2	CASSKTGEGTGELFF	TGTGCCAGCAGCAAGACAGGGGAGGGCACCGGGGAGCTGTTTTTT
NA	NA	TRBV18	TRBJ2-7	CASSTTFNRDPEQYF	TGTGCCAGCTCCACCACTTTCAACAGGGATCCCGAGCAGTACTTC
NA	TRBD1	TRBV5-6	TRBJ2-7	CASSLRGQGAYEQYF	TGTGCCAGCAGCTTGAGAGGACAGGGAGCCTACGAGCAGTACTTC
NA	NA	TRBV6-5	TRBJ1-3	CASSSLLPYTIYF	TGTGCCAGCAGTTCCCTTCTTCCGTACACCATATATTTT
few	TRBD1	TRBV4-1	TRBJ1-2	CASSPRDRAAFNGYTF	TGCGCCAGCAGTCCCCGTGACAGGGCGGCGTTTAATGGCTACACCTTC
NA	NA	TRBV5-5	TRBJ1-5	CASSFEGGWQPQHF	TGTGCCAGCAGCTTTGAAGGAGGCTGGCAGCCCCAGCATTTT
NA	NA	TRBV7-3	TRBJ2-3	CASSDENTQYF	TGTGCCAGCAGCGACGAAAATACGCAGTATTTT
NA	NA	TRBV29-1	TRBJ1-1	CSGHYQGNGAEAFF	TGCAGCGGCCACTATCAGGGAAATGGCGCTGAAGCTTTCTTT
NA	TRBD2	TRBV5-6	TRBJ2-7	CASSALAGGTYEQYF	TGTGCCAGCAGCGCACTAGCGGGAGGTACTTACGAGCAGTACTTC
NA	NA	TRBV2	TRBJ1-1	CASGAGNTEAFF	TGTGCCTCCGGGGCGGGGAACACTGAAGCTTTCTTT
NA	NA	TRBV7-8	TRBJ2-7	CASSLLAHEQYF	TGTGCCAGCAGCTTATTAGCACACGAGCAGTACTTC
NA	TRBD2	TRBV7-2	TRBJ2-1	CASSLPPWAGGFNNEQFF	TGTGCCAGCAGCTTGCCCCCGTGGGCGGGGGGGTTTAACAATGAGCAGTTCTTC
NA	TRBD2	TRBV6-5	TRBJ2-1	CASRGTSGRQNEQFF	TGTGCCAGCAGGGGAACTAGCGGGAGGCAGAATGAGCAGTTCTTC
few	NA	TRBV30	TRBJ2-3	CAWRVRSTDTQYF	TGTGCCTGGAGGGTGAGGAGCACAGATACGCAGTATTTT
few	NA	TRBV5-1	TRBJ1-3	CASSYDGFSGNTIYF	TGCGCCAGCAGCTACGACGGTTTCTCTGGAAACACCATATATTTT
NA	NA	TRBV7-9	TRBJ2-1	CASSLGGGANEQFF	TGTGCCAGCAGCTTAGGGGGGGGCGCGAATGAGCAGTTCTTC
NA	NA	TRBV7-3	TRBJ2-7	CASQPENGYEQYF	TGTGCCAGCCAACCGGAGAACGGCTACGAGCAGTACTTC
NA	NA	TRBV6-5	TRBJ2-3	CASSDARGSTDTQYF	TGTGCCAGCAGCGACGCCAGGGGAAGCACAGATACGCAGTATTTT
NA	TRBD2	TRBV13	TRBJ2-6	CASSLRTSGRVSGANVLTF	TGTGCCAGCAGCCTCCGGACTAGCGGGAGAGTTTCTGGGGCCAACGTCCTGACTTTC
NA	TRBD2	TRBV27	TRBJ2-2	CASSLWGGNTGELFF	TGTGCCAGCAGTTTATGGGGGGGGAACACCGGGGAGCTGTTTTTT
NA	TRBD2	TRBV5-8	TRBJ2-3	CASSHSGTSVSTDTQYF	TGTGCCAGCAGCCATTCCGGGACTAGTGTATCGACAGATACGCAGTATTTT
NA	NA	TRBV12-3/TRBV12-4	TRBJ1-2	CASSSSPYGYTF	TGTGCCAGCAGTTCCAGCCCCTATGGCTACACCTTC
NA	TRBD1	TRBV10-3	TRBJ2-7	CAIRDTGTGGWEQYF	TGTGCCATCAGGGATACCGGGACAGGGGGTTGGGAGCAGTACTTC
NA	NA	TRBV19	TRBJ1-3	CASSKAGARSGNTIYF	TGTGCCAGTAGTAAGGCAGGAGCCCGCTCTGGAAACACCATATATTTT
NA	NA	TRBV11-2	TRBJ1-2	CASSSRTGGYGYTF	TGTGCCAGCAGCTCTCGGACGGGGGGCTATGGCTACACCTTC
NA	NA	TRBV5-6	TRBJ1-2	CASSADYYGYTF	TGTGCCAGCAGCGCCGACTACTATGGCTACACCTTC
NA	TRBD2	TRBV3-1/TRBV3-2	TRBJ2-1	CASRLQSSGGAAEQFF	TGTGCCAGCAGACTCCAGAGTAGCGGGGGGGCCGCGGAGCAGTTCTTC
few	NA	TRBV5-4	TRBJ1-6	CASSSGIPVAPLHF	TGTGCCAGCAGCTCAGGGATCCCCGTGGCACCCCTCCACTTT
NA	NA	TRBV18	TRBJ1-3	CASSPPRGDTIYF	TGTGCCAGCTCACCTCCTAGGGGGGACACCATATATTTT
NA	NA	TRBV5-1	TRBJ2-5	CASRAGNWISEAQYF	TGCGCCAGCCGAGCGGGCAACTGGATCTCAGAGGCCCAGTACTTC
NA	TRBD1	TRBV9	TRBJ1-2	CASSEGDRVYGYTF	TGTGCCAGCAGCGAGGGGGACAGAGTCTATGGCTACACCTTC
few	TRBD1	TRBV5-1	TRBJ1-2	CASSLPGVDRVRGGYTF	TGCGCCAGCAGCCTACCCGGAGTAGACAGGGTGCGAGGGGGCTACACCTTC
few	NA	TRBV20-1	TRBJ2-2	CSASSRVGTGELFF	TGCAGTGCAAGTTCCAGGGTCGGTACCGGGGAGCTGTTTTTT
NA	NA	TRBV21-1	TRBJ2-7	CASSKGWGQGLYEQYF	TGTGCCAGCAGCAAAGGGTGGGGGCAGGGTCTCTACGAGCAGTACTTC
NA	NA	TRBV11-2	TRBJ1-4	CASSTRGRPNEKLFF	TGTGCCAGCAGCACAAGGGGAAGGCCTAATGAAAAACTGTTTTTT
NA	TRBD2	TRBV4-2	TRBJ2-3	CASSQQGGADTQYF	TGTGCCAGCAGCCAACAGGGAGGGGCGGATACGCAGTATTTT
medium-sized	NA	TRBV19	TRBJ1-5	CASSPGGAENQPQHF	TGTGCCAGTAGCCCGGGGGGGGCAGAAAATCAGCCCCAGCATTTT
NA	NA	TRBV12-2	TRBJ1-4	CASRPRGAEKLFF	TGTGCAAGTCGCCCTAGAGGGGCTGAAAAACTGTTTTTT
NA	NA	TRBV5-1	TRBJ1-2	CASSLGSYGYTF	TGCGCCAGCAGCTTGGGCAGCTATGGCTACACCTTC
NA	NA	TRBV5-1	TRBJ2-3	CASSPGWDSTDTQYF	TGCGCCAGCAGCCCTGGCTGGGACAGCACAGATACGCAGTATTTT
NA	NA	TRBV14	TRBJ1-4	CASSQEALPGKLFF	TGTGCCAGCAGCCAAGAGGCCCTCCCGGGAAAACTGTTTTTT
few	NA	TRBV19	TRBJ2-6	CASNSGRSGANVLTF	TGTGCCAGTAACTCAGGGCGGTCTGGGGCCAACGTCCTGACTTTC
NA	NA	TRBV10-3	TRBJ2-1	CAISEGANEQFF	TGTGCCATCAGTGAAGGGGCTAATGAGCAGTTCTTC
NA	NA	TRBV20-1	TRBJ2-5	CSASGQETQYF	TGCAGTGCTAGCGGCCAAGAGACCCAGTACTTC
NA	TRBD2	TRBV19	TRBJ2-1	CASSIDSSGGVLRKFF	TGTGCCAGTAGTATAGACTCTAGCGGAGGGGTTCTAAGGAAGTTCTTC
few	NA	TRBV6-1	TRBJ2-1	CASSDDYNEQFF	TGTGCCAGCAGTGACGACTACAATGAGCAGTTCTTC
NA	NA	TRBV6-5	TRBJ2-2	CASSYRGRELFF	TGTGCCAGCAGTTACAGGGGACGGGAGCTGTTTTTT
NA	NA	TRBV16	TRBJ2-1	CASTPGSPSYNEQFF	TGTGCCAGCACTCCCGGATCCCCATCCTACAATGAGCAGTTCTTC
NA	TRBD2	TRBV4-3	TRBJ2-5	CASSPQIAGLPEETQYF	TGCGCCAGCAGCCCCCAGATAGCGGGGTTACCAGAAGAGACCCAGTACTTC